The 16 T cell receptor beta chains below come from one sample, sequenced in a study of T cell responses to AZD1222 COVID-19 vaccine. Libraries were prepared by immunoSEQ multiplex PCR; TCRdb keeps only in-frame clonotypes and omits some of them. The table shows about 82,000 clones, with approximately 90% occurring only once. Sequencing used peripheral blood, obtained on day 0 of AZD1222 vaccination. These receptor sequences come from an adult in good health.

J is TRBJ2-7 and V is TRBV28; possibly TRBD1 for D (6 bases). Germline V gene lookup returns CDR1 MDHEN and CDR2 SYDVKM. The CDR3 extends over 15 amino acids. The V end was cut by 4 bases, the J end by 4 bases, with 17 bases between. The CDR3 DNA sequence: TGTGCCAGCAGTTCCACCGGGGACACTCCTTACGAGCAGTACTTC. Its translation: CASSSTGDTPYEQYF.

The chain recombines TRBV2 with TRBJ1-1, with D maybe TRBD1 (6 bases). Germline V gives CDR1 SNHLY, CDR2 FYNNEI. V lost 6 bases and J 1 base, leaving 15 bases between the germline ends. CDR3 length equals 15 residues. CDR3 in DNA: TGTGCCAGCAGCCGCATGGGGGCCAAGAACACTGAAGCTTTCTTT. Amino acids: CASSRMGAKNTEAFF.

This rearrangement joins TRBV4-3 to TRBJ1-5; D not resolved. V gave up 0 bases and J gave up 0 bases, with 3 bases separating them. CDR1 and CDR2 from the germline V gene are LGHNA and YSLEER. The CDR3 has 14 amino acids. The CDR3 region has the DNA TGCGCCAGCAGCCAAGATCTTAGCAATCAGCCCCAGCATTTT. Translated: CASSQDLSNQPQHF.

CDR3 protein: CASSPRLAGSYEQYF. CDR3 bases: TGTGCCAGTAGTCCAAGACTAGCGGGTTCCTACGAGCAGTACTTC. The V call is TRBV19, the J call TRBJ2-7; 10 bases match TRBD2. The CDR3 runs 15 residues. Germline trimming cut 5 bases from V and 1 base from J; bases unmatched to any gene: 5. Germline CDR1 reads LNHDA; CDR2 reads SQIVND (reference sequence).

This clone has a handful of counts. The V and J genes are TRBV19 and TRBJ1-3; a possible D gene is TRBD1 (5 bases). CDR1 is LNHDA and CDR2 is SQIVND in the germline V gene (reference sequence). Trimming shortened V by 1 base and J by 0 bases, and 7 bases separated the two germline ends. This CDR3 is built from 15 residues. CDR3 region: CASSIGDGSGNTIYF. CDR3 nucleotides: TGTGCCAGTAGTATAGGGGACGGCTCTGGAAACACCATATATTTT.

The chain uses TRBV19 and TRBJ1-5; D unresolved. CDR1 LNHDA and CDR2 SQIVND come from the germline V gene (reference sequence). Trimming took 7 bases from V and 4 from J, leaving 8 bases between them. The CDR3 covers 12 residues. The CDR3 region has the DNA TGTGCCAGTAAGATGCTTAATCAGCCCCAGCATTTT. As protein: CASKMLNQPQHF.

The J gene is TRBJ1-2, the V gene TRBV9; no reliable D call. Germline V gene lookup returns CDR1 SGDLS and CDR2 YYNGEE. CDR3 size: 13 residues. The V and J ends lost 2 bases and 4 bases respectively, with 9 bases between them. DNA for the CDR3: TGTGCCAGCAGCGTGGAGGGTTTCTATGGCTACACCTTC. Its translation is CASSVEGFYGYTF.

The chain couples TRBV7-8 to TRBJ2-3; tentatively, D is TRBD1 or TRBD2 (5 bases each). Germline V gene data show CDR1 as SGHVS and CDR2 as FQNEAQ. CDR3 size: 15 residues. V was pared by 5 bases and J by 0 bases, with 12 bases between. The CDR3 spells CASSRDRFSTDTQYF. Written as DNA, the CDR3 is TGTGCCAGCAGCCGGGACCGATTTAGCACAGATACGCAGTATTTT.

This clone was seen only a few times. The CDR3, as DNA: TGTGCCAGCAGCTTTAGCACAGATACGCAGTATTTT. Its protein is CASSFSTDTQYF. This chain uses TRBV5-4 with TRBJ2-3; D unclear. Trimming took 2 bases from V and 0 from J, leaving 1 base between them. The CDR3 is 12 amino acids. Germline CDR1 reads SGHNT; CDR2 reads YYREEE (reference sequence).

In its sample, this clone was seen a few times. This chain links TRBV5-6 with TRBJ2-7, with D unclear. The germline V gene encodes CDR1 SGHDT and CDR2 YYEEEE. CDR3 length equals 18 residues. Trimming stripped 1 base from V and 3 bases from J, with 23 bases between. CDR3 in amino acids: CASSLNPGSMTVFYEQYF. The CDR3 DNA reads TGTGCCAGCAGCTTGAACCCCGGGTCGATGACCGTCTTCTACGAGCAGTACTTC.

This clone has more than one count but fewer than ten. This rearrangement joins TRBV5-4 to TRBJ2-7; D is ambiguous. Germline assignment: CDR1 SGHNT and CDR2 YYREEE (reference sequence). Trimming removed 0 bases at V and 4 bases at J, with 14 bases between. The CDR3 runs 15 residues. The CDR3 bases are TGTGCCAGCAGCTTGGGAGCAGCATTACAATACGAGCAGTACTTC. This codes for CASSLGAALQYEQYF.

The gene calls are TRBV7-2 and TRBJ1-3; no clear D. CDR1 is SGHTA and CDR2 is FQGNSA in the germline V gene. This CDR3 is built from 17 residues. The V end was cut by 2 bases, the J end by 3 bases, with 17 bases between. The CDR3 protein is CASSLRRSALIGNTIYF. The CDR3 DNA is TGTGCCAGCAGCTTACGGAGGTCGGCTCTTATTGGAAACACCATATATTTT.

CDR3 nucleotide sequence: TGCAGCGTTGCCTCCCCGGGACAGGTTCCAGTCGAGCAGTACTTC. Amino acid sequence: CSVASPGQVPVEQYF. The chain is built from TRBV29-1 and TRBJ2-7, with 8 bases aligning to TRBD1. J was trimmed by 6 bases and V by 4 bases; bases with no gene match: 14. Germline loops: CDR1 SQVTM, CDR2 ANQGSEA. The CDR3 consists of 15 residues.

This sequence joins TRBV19 and TRBJ1-2, with 8 bases lining up with TRBD1. Germline trimming cut 7 bases from V and 8 bases from J; bases unmatched to any gene: 15. Germline assignment: CDR1 LNHDA and CDR2 SQIVND (reference sequence). The CDR3 covers 15 residues. Written as DNA, the CDR3 is TGTGCCAGTACACCTCGGACAGGGCAAACTATCGGCTACACCTTC. It translates to CASTPRTGQTIGYTF.

J is TRBJ2-1 and V is TRBV27; 8 positions agree with TRBD2. Germline CDR1 MNHEY, CDR2 SMNVEV (reference sequence). V trimming: 5 bases; J trimming: 6 bases; junction bases outside the gene matches: 3. The CDR3 is made up of 13 amino acids. The CDR3 protein is CASSPGGANEQFF. In DNA, the CDR3 is TGTGCCAGCAGTCCCGGGGGGGCCAATGAGCAGTTCTTC.

The chain is built from TRBV7-6 and TRBJ2-6, with 8 bases aligning to TRBD1. The V gene end was trimmed by 1 base and the J gene end by 3 bases; junction bases not matched to a gene: 11. There are 19 residues in the CDR3. Germline values: CDR1 SGHVS, CDR2 FNYEAQ. The CDR3 loop is CASSLEISDRVFGANVLTF. The CDR3 nucleotides are TGTGCCAGCAGCTTAGAGATTTCGGACAGGGTGTTTGGGGCCAACGTCCTGACTTTC.